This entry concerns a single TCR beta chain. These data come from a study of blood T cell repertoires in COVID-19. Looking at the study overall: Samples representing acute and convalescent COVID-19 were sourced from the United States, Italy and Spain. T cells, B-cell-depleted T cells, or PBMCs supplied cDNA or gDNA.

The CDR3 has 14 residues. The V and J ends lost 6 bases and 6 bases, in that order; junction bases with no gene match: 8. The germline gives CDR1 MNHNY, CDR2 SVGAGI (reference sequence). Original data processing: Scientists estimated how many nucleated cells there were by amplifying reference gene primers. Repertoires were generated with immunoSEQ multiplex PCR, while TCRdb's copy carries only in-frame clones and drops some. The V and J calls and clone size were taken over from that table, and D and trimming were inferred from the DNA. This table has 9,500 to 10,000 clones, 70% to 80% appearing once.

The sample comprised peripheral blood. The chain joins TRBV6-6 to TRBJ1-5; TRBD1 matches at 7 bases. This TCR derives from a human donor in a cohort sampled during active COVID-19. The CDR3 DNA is TGTGCCAGCAGCTACGGACAGGTCAGTCAGCCCCAGCATTTT. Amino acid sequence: CASSYGQVSQPQHF.